These 21 T cell receptor beta chains came from one sample sequenced in a study of control samples from healthy donors and cancer patients. Clones were read by immunoSEQ multiplex PCR, and TCRdb kept only the in-frame ones, dropping some. The top ten clones hold around 26% of a sample with 7,000 to 8,500 clones, less than 85% of them seen once. Sequenced sample: PBMCs. These receptor sequences come from a man in his 70s with lung cancer.

CDR3 region: CASSWGQKNTEAFF. The CDR3 DNA is TGTGCCAGCAGTTGGGGTCAGAAGAACACTGAAGCTTTCTTT. The chain couples TRBV27 to TRBJ1-1; unclear D gene. CDR1 is MNHEY and CDR2 is SMNVEV in the germline V gene (reference sequence). Trimming took 4 bases from V and 1 from J, leaving 10 bases between them. This CDR3 has 14 residues.

The gene calls are TRBV7-2 and TRBJ2-1; D unclear. This CDR3 has 13 residues. Per the germline V gene, CDR1 is SGHTA and CDR2 is FQGNSA. Trimming shortened V by 4 bases and J by 4 bases, and 8 bases separated the two germline ends. CDR3 amino acids: CASSSGSYNEQFF. The CDR3, as DNA: TGTGCCAGCAGCTCAGGTAGTTACAATGAGCAGTTCTTC.

The chain couples TRBV27 to TRBJ2-5; D may be TRBD1 (6 bases). Trimming stripped 6 bases from V and 0 bases from J, with 8 bases between. Germline V gives CDR1 MNHEY, CDR2 SMNVEV (reference sequence). The CDR3 has 13 residues. The CDR3 DNA reads TGTGCCAGCAGAGGACAGTACCAAGAGACCCAGTACTTC. It encodes CASRGQYQETQYF.

The rearrangement links TRBV27 to TRBJ2-2; 10 bases align to TRBD2. The germline CDR1 and CDR2 sequences are MNHEY and SMNVEV (reference sequence). This CDR3 is 15 amino acids long. The V and J ends lost 8 bases and 7 bases, in that order; junction bases with no gene match: 10. The CDR3 sequence: CASCEREGQHGELFF. CDR3 sequence (DNA): TGTGCCAGCTGTGAGCGGGAGGGCCAGCACGGGGAGCTGTTTTTT.

This CDR3 is CASSVAGQGFTDTQYF. As DNA, the CDR3 is TGTGCCAGCAGCGTAGCCGGACAGGGCTTCACAGATACGCAGTATTTT. The rearrangement uses TRBV9 and TRBJ2-3; TRBD1 matches 8 bases. Looked up from germline, CDR1 is SGDLS and CDR2 is YYNGEE. Losses at the gene ends were 0 bases for V and 2 bases for J; bases not matched to a gene: 5. The CDR3 spans 16 residues. The full variable domain, completed using reference TRBV9 and TRBJ2-3, is DSGVTQTPKHLITATGQRVTLRCSPRSGDLSVYWYQQSLDQGLQFLIQYYNGEERAKGNILERFSAQQFPDLHSELNLSSLELGDSALYFCASSVAGQGFTDTQYFGPGTRLTVL.

There are a few counts of this clone. The rearrangement joins TRBV5-6 to TRBJ2-2, with D unresolved. CDR1 and CDR2 from the germline V gene are SGHDT and YYEEEE. This CDR3 has 13 residues. Trimming stripped 4 bases from V and 5 bases from J, with 9 bases between. CDR3 loop: CASSLRRTGELFF. CDR3 nucleotide sequence: TGTGCCAGCAGCCTCCGTCGGACCGGGGAGCTGTTTTTT.

The V gene is TRBV3-1 (or the pseudogene TRBV3-2), the J gene TRBJ1-5; 8 bases map to TRBD1. The CDR3 is made up of 14 amino acids. With 6 bases clipped from V and 2 bases from J, the junction kept 3 bases outside the gene matches. Per germline, CDR1 LGHDT and CDR2 YNNKEL (reference sequence). The CDR3 loop reads CASSEGQGNQPQHF. Written as DNA, the CDR3 is TGTGCCAGCAGTGAGGGACAGGGCAATCAGCCCCAGCATTTT.

This chain uses TRBV6-1 with TRBJ1-2; 11 nucleotides agree with TRBD1. This CDR3 has 13 residues. V was clipped by 3 bases and J by 7 bases; unmatched bases: 1. Germline V gives CDR1 MNHNS, CDR2 SASEGT. CDR3: CASSDGTGGGYTF. The CDR3 bases are TGTGCCAGCAGTGACGGGACAGGGGGTGGCTACACCTTC.

The rearrangement links TRBV28 to TRBJ1-6, with unresolved D. V was cut by 5 bases and J by 4 bases, with 18 bases left in between. In germline, CDR1 is MDHEN, CDR2 SYDVKM. The CDR3 runs 17 residues. The CDR3 DNA reads TGTGCCAGCAGTCTTACCCGGGCAGGCGATTATAATTCACCCCTCCACTTT. This codes for CASSLTRAGDYNSPLHF.

The chain couples TRBV5-6 to TRBJ2-7, with a tentative D call TRBD1 (6 bases). CDR3 length equals 13 residues. The germline V gene encodes CDR1 SGHDT and CDR2 YYEEEE. The V end was cut by 2 bases, the J end by 1 base, with 7 bases between. The CDR3 DNA sequence: TGTGCCAGCAGCTTTCAGGGGTCCTACGAGCAGTACTTC. It specifies CASSFQGSYEQYF. Filled out from reference TRBV5-6 and TRBJ2-7, the complete variable domain reads DAGVTQSPTHLIKTRGQQVTLRCSPKSGHDTVSWYQQALGQGPQFIFQYYEEEERQRGNFPDRFSGHQFPNYSSELNVNALLLGDSALYLCASSFQGSYEQYFGPGTRLTVT.

The genes are TRBV18 and TRBJ2-2; D not resolved. CDR3 size: 13 residues. Trimming took off 1 base at V and 6 bases at J, with 6 bases between the two ends. Germline V lookup: CDR1 KGHSH, CDR2 LQKENI. This CDR3 reads CASSPRESGELFF. CDR3 nucleotides: TGTGCCAGCTCACCACGCGAATCCGGGGAGCTGTTTTTT. The full variable domain, its missing parts supplied by reference TRBV18 and TRBJ2-2, is NAGVMQNPRHLVRRRGQEARLRCSPMKGHSHVYWYRQLPEEGLKFMVYLQKENIIDESGMPKERFSAEFPKEGPSILRIQQVVRGDSAAYFCASSPRESGELFFGEGSRLTVL.

The chain's CDR3 is CASSIPGGPNTGELFF. CDR3 coding DNA: TGTGCCAGTAGTATCCCCGGGGGCCCGAACACCGGGGAGCTGTTTTTT. The chain employs TRBV19 and TRBJ2-2; D assignment may be TRBD1 or TRBD2 (6 bases each). The CDR3 is 16 amino acids. V was shortened by 3 bases and J by 0 bases, with 11 bases between the two germline ends. Germline V gene lookup returns CDR1 LNHDA and CDR2 SQIVND (reference sequence). Filled out from reference TRBV19 and TRBJ2-2, the complete variable domain reads DGGITQSPKYLFRKEGQNVTLSCEQNLNHDAMYWYRQDPGQGLRLIYYSQIVNDFQKGDIAEGYSVSREKKESFPLTVTSAQKNPTAFYLCASSIPGGPNTGELFFGEGSRLTVL.

This clone was observed a few times. CDR3 sequence: CAWRHLAGAYNEQFF. As DNA, the CDR3 is TGTGCCTGGAGGCACCTAGCGGGGGCCTACAATGAGCAGTTCTTC. The chain uses TRBV30 and TRBJ2-1; TRBD2 matches at 10 bases. The CDR3 has 15 amino acids. J lost 2 bases, V lost 3 bases, and 4 bases had no gene match. Germline V gives CDR1 GTSNPN, CDR2 SVGIG (reference sequence).

The chain couples TRBV14 to TRBJ1-6; D not certain. Trimming removed 3 bases from V and 7 bases from J, with 10 bases in between. The CDR3 runs to 14 residues. Germline assignment: CDR1 SGHDN and CDR2 FVKESK. The DNA of the CDR3 is TGTGCCAGCAGCCACTCAGCGGGAAATTCACCCCTCCACTTT. It specifies CASSHSAGNSPLHF.

This sequence joins TRBV7-9 and TRBJ2-2, with D perhaps matching TRBD1 (6 bases). Germline lookup yields CDR1 SEHNR and CDR2 FQNEAQ (reference sequence). The CDR3 consists of 13 residues. Trimming cost V 11 bases and J 3 bases, with 13 bases left between them. The CDR3 region is CAGRRGYTGELFF. Written as DNA, the CDR3 is TGTGCCGGCCGCAGGGGTTACACCGGGGAGCTGTTTTTT.

This rearrangement joins TRBV5-1 to TRBJ2-5; D is unclear. V dropped 1 base and J dropped 3 bases, with 7 bases sitting between them. There are 13 residues in the CDR3. Germline loops: CDR1 SGHRS, CDR2 YFSETQ. CDR3 in DNA: TGCGCCAGCAGCTTGTTTGCGGAAGAGACCCAGTACTTC. As protein: CASSLFAEETQYF.

This clone came up once. The chain links TRBV4-1 to TRBJ2-1; tentatively, D is TRBD1 or TRBD2 (5 bases each). V shed 0 bases and J shed 0 bases, with 12 bases lying between them. Germline V gives CDR1 MGHRA, CDR2 YSYEKL. The CDR3 is 17 amino acids. The CDR3 region is CASSQDLGTGSYNEQFF. CDR3 coding DNA: TGCGCCAGCAGCCAAGATCTCGGGACCGGCTCCTACAATGAGCAGTTCTTC.

The rearrangement uses TRBV18 and TRBJ1-5, with TRBD1 as a possible D gene (5 bases). Looked up from germline, CDR1 is KGHSH and CDR2 is LQKENI. V lost 3 bases and J 6 bases, leaving 18 bases between the germline ends. The CDR3 totals 16 residues. The CDR3 sequence is CASSPSEGTGSQPQHF. Here the CDR3 DNA reads TGTGCCAGCTCACCTAGTGAGGGGACGGGGAGTCAGCCCCAGCATTTT. Using reference TRBV18 and TRBJ1-5 for the parts outside the CDR3, the full variable domain is NAGVMQNPRHLVRRRGQEARLRCSPMKGHSHVYWYRQLPEEGLKFMVYLQKENIIDESGMPKERFSAEFPKEGPSILRIQQVVRGDSAAYFCASSPSEGTGSQPQHFGDGTRLSIL.

V is TRBV27 and J is TRBJ1-2; 8 positions agree with TRBD1. With V trimmed by 6 bases and J by 8 bases, 20 bases remained unmatched. Looked up from germline, CDR1 is MNHEY and CDR2 is SMNVEV (reference sequence). This CDR3 region has 17 residues. The DNA for the CDR3 is TGTGCCAGCAGACCTATAGGGACAGGTGGCTTTGGGAAAGGCTACACCTTC. Translation: CASRPIGTGGFGKGYTF.

The V gene is TRBV19, the J gene TRBJ2-7, with 8 positions matching TRBD2. In germline, CDR1 is LNHDA, CDR2 SQIVND (reference sequence). With V trimmed by 6 bases and J by 2 bases, 6 bases remained unmatched. The CDR3 runs 14 residues. The CDR3 spells CASRMAGGPYEQYF. CDR3 sequence (DNA): TGTGCCAGTAGGATGGCGGGGGGACCCTACGAGCAGTACTTC.

The chain uses TRBV7-9 and TRBJ2-5; weak D call: TRBD1 (5 bases). With 1 base removed from V and 1 base from J, the gap between germline ends came to 7 bases. The CDR3 loop spans 14 amino acids. Germline loops: CDR1 SEHNR, CDR2 FQNEAQ (reference sequence). This CDR3 reads CASSLVGVQETQYF. CDR3 nucleotide sequence: TGTGCCAGCAGCTTAGTAGGGGTCCAAGAGACCCAGTACTTC. Complete variable domain (other parts from reference TRBV7-9 and TRBJ2-5): DTGVSQNPRHKITKRGQNVTFRCDPISEHNRLYWYRQTLGQGPEFLTYFQNEAQLEKSRLLSDRFSAERPKGSFSTLEIQRTEQGDSAMYLCASSLVGVQETQYFGPGTRLLVL.